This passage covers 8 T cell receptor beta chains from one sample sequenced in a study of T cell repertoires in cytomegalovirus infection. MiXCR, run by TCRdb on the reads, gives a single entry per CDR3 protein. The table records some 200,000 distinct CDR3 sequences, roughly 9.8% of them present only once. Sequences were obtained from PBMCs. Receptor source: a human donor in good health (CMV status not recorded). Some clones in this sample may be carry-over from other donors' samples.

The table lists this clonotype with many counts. The CDR3 region has the DNA TGCAGTGCTAGATCGCGACTAGCGGGAACCAATGAGCAGTTCTTC. It translates to CSARSRLAGTNEQFF. The chain combines TRBV20-1 with TRBJ2-1, with TRBD2 matching 11 bases. The CDR3 length is 15 residues. CDR1 and CDR2 (germline): DFQATT, SNEGSKA (reference sequence). With 2 bases clipped from V and 6 bases from J, the junction kept 6 bases outside the gene matches.

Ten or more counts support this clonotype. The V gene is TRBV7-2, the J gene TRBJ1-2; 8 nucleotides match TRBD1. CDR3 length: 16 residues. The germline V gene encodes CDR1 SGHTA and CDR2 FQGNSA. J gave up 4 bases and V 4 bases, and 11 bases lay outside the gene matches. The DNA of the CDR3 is TGTGCCAGCAGCTCTCGGACAGGGCAGTTTCCCTATGGCTACACCTTC. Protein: CASSSRTGQFPYGYTF. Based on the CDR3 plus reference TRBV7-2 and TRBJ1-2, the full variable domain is GAGVSQSPSNKVTEKGKDVELRCDPISGHTALYWYRQSLGQGLEFLIYFQGNSAPDKSGLPSDRFSAERTGGSVSTLTIQRTQQEDSAVYLCASSSRTGQFPYGYTFGSGTRLTVV.

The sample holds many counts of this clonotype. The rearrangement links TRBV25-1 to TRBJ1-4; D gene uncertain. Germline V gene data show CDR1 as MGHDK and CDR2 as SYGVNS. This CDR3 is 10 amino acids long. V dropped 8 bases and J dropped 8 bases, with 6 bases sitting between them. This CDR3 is CASRREKLFF. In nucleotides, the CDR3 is TGTGCCAGCCGTAGGGAAAAACTGTTTTTT.

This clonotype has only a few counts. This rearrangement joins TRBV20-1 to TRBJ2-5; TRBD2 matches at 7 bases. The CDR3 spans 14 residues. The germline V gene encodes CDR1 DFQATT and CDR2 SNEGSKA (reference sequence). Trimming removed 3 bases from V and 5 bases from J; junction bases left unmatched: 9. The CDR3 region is CSARPFAGVETQYF. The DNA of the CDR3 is TGCAGTGCTAGGCCCTTCGCGGGGGTGGAGACCCAGTACTTC.

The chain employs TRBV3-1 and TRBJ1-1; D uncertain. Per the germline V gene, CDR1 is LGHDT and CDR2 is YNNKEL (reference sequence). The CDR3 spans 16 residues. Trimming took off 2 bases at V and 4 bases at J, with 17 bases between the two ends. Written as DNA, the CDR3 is TGTGCCAGCAGCCAATATGCGTCGAGAATTCGCACTGAAGCTTTCTTT. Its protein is CASSQYASRIRTEAFF.

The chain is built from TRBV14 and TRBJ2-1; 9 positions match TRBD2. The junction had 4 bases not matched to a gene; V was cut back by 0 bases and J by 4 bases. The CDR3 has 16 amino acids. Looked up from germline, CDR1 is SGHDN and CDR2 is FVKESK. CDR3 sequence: CASSQESGGTYNEQFF. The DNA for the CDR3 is TGTGCCAGCAGCCAAGAAAGCGGGGGGACGTACAATGAGCAGTTCTTC.

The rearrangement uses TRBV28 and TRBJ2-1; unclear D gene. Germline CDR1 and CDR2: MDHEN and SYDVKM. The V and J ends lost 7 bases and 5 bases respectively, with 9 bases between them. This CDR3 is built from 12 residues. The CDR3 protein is CASTRRHNEQFF. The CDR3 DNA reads TGTGCCAGCACCCGCCGGCACAATGAGCAGTTCTTC.

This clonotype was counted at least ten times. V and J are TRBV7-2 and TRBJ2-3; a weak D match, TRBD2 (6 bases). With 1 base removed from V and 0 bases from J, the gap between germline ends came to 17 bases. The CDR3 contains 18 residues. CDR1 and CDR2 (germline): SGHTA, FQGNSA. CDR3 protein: CASSLGIGAGTSTDTQYF. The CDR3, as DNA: TGTGCCAGCAGCTTAGGAATAGGGGCAGGGACTAGCACAGATACGCAGTATTTT.